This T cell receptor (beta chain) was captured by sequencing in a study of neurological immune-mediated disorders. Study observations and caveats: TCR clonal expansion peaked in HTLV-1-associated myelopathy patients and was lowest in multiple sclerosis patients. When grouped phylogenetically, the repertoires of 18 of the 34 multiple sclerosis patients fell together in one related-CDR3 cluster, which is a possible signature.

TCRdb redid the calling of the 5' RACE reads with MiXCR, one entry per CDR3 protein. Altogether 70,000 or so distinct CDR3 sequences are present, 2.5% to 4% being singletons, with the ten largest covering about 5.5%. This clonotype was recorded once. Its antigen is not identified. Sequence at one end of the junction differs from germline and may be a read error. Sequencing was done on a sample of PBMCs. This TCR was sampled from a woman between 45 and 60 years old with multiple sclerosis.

CDR3 sequence (DNA): TGCGACAGCAGCACAGTCCCGGGCGAGCAGTACTTC. Translating it yields CDSSTVPGEQYF. J is TRBJ2-7 and V is TRBV5-1; D not certain. The CDR3 length is 12 residues. The germline V gene has CDR1 SGHRS and CDR2 YFSETQ.